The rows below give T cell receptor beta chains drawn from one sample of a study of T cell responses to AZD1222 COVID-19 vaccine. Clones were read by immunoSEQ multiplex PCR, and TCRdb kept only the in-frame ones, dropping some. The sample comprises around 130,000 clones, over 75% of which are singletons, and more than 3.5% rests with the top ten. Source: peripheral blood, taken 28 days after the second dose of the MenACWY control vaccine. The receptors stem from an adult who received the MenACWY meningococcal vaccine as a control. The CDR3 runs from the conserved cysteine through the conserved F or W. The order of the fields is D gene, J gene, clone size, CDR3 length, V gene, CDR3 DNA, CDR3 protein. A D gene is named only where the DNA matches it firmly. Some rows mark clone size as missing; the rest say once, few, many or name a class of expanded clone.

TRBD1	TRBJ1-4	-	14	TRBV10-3	TGTGCCATCAGTGTCCAGGGGGGGGAGGAAAAACTGTTTTTT	CAISVQGGEEKLFF
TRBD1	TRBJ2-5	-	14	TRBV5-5	TGTGCCAGCAGCTGGGGACAGGGTGGAGAGACCCAGTACTTC	CASSWGQGGETQYF
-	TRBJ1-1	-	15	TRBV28	TGTGCCAGCAGTTTAGGGGGACACTCGAACACTGAAGCTTTCTTT	CASSLGGHSNTEAFF
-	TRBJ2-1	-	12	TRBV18	TGTGCCAGCTCAACCACAGAGGATGAGCAGTTCTTC	CASSTTEDEQFF
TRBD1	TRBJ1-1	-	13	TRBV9	TGTGCCAGCAGCTTTACAGGGGGGGCTGAAGCTTTCTTT	CASSFTGGAEAFF
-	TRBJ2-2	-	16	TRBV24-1	TGTGCCACCAGTGATTTGCAAGGGGGATTCACCGGGGAGCTGTTTTTT	CATSDLQGGFTGELFF
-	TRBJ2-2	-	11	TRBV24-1	TGTGCCACCAGTGATTACGGGGAGCTGTTTTTT	CATSDYGELFF
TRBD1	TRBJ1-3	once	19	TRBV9	TGTGCCAGCAGCCCAGTTGGGACAGGACTCTGGGGGAGAGGAAACACCATATATTTT	CASSPVGTGLWGRGNTIYF
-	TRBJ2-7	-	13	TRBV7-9	TGTGCCAGCAGCTACGGACAGAACTACGAGCAGTACTTC	CASSYGQNYEQYF
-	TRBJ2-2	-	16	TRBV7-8	TGTGCCAGCAGCTTACCGCAGGCAGGTGGCACCGGGGAGCTGTTTTTT	CASSLPQAGGTGELFF
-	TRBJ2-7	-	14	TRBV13	TGTGCCAGCCTAAGGAGGGGCGTTCCCTACGAGCAGTACTTC	CASLRRGVPYEQYF
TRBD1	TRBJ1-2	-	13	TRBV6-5	TGTGCCAGCTCCAATTGGACAGGTCTTGGCTACACCTTC	CASSNWTGLGYTF
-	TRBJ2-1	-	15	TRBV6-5	TGTGCCAGCAGTTACGCAAGGGGGGGGAACAATGAGCAGTTCTTC	CASSYARGGNNEQFF
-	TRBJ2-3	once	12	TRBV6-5	TGTGCCAGCAAAACGGACCCCGAACAGGAGTATTTT	CASKTDPEQEYF
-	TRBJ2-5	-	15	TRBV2	TGTGCCAGCAGTGCGGCAGGGGCGCGGCAAGAGACCCAGTACTTC	CASSAAGARQETQYF
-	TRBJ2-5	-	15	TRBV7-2	TGTGCCAGCAGCCTCAAGTCCGGGCGGAAAGAGACCCAGTACTTC	CASSLKSGRKETQYF
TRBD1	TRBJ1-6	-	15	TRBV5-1	TGCGCCAGCAGCTTGGACGGACAGGGCTGGACACCCCTCCACTTT	CASSLDGQGWTPLHF
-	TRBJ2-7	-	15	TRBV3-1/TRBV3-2	TGTGCCAGCAGCCAAGTCAGGCGGACAGTTGGGGAGCAGTACTTC	CASSQVRRTVGEQYF
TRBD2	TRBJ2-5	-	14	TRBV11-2	TGTGCCAGCAGCTTCCTAGCGGGAATGGGGACCCAGTACTTC	CASSFLAGMGTQYF
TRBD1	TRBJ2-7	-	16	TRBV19	TGTGCCAGTAGTCCCCATTTCCGGGACAGGGTCCACGAGCAGTACTTC	CASSPHFRDRVHEQYF
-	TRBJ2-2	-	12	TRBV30	TGTGCCTGGATGGGGCCATACGGGGAGCTGTTTTTT	CAWMGPYGELFF
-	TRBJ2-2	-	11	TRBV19	TGTGCCAGTAGGGGGCTTTGGGAGCTGTTTTTT	CASRGLWELFF
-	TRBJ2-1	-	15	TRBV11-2	TGTGCCAGCAGCTTAGGGGTGACAGCTTACAATGAGCAGTTCTTC	CASSLGVTAYNEQFF
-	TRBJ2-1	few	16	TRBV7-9	TGTGCCAGCAGCCGTCCACTCCCTAGATCTGGGGATGAGCAGTTCTTC	CASSRPLPRSGDEQFF
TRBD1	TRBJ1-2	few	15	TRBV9	TGTGCCAGCAGCGTATCGTCAGGGGGAACCTATGGCTACACCTTC	CASSVSSGGTYGYTF
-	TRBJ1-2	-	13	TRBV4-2	TGTGCCAGCAGCCAAGGTGATGGGGATGGCTACACCTTC	CASSQGDGDGYTF
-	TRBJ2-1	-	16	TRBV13	TGTGCCAGCAGCCCAAACCCTAGCCTGCCCTACAATGAGCAGTTCTTC	CASSPNPSLPYNEQFF
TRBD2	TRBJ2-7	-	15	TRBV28	TGTGCCAGCAGTCGACTAGCGGGTACCTCCTACGAGCAGTACTTC	CASSRLAGTSYEQYF
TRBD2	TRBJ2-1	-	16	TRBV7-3	TGTGCCAGCAGCTTAGTCCCAGCGGGAGGCTACAATGAGCAGTTCTTC	CASSLVPAGGYNEQFF
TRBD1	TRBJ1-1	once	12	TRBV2	TGTGCCAGCAGGGACAGGGGCCCTGAAGCTTTCTTT	CASRDRGPEAFF
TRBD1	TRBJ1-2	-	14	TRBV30	TGTGCCTGGAGTGTTCTACAGGGGATCTATGGCTACACCTTC	CAWSVLQGIYGYTF
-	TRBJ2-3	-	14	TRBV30	TGTGCCTGGAGATCACTTGCTAGCACAGATACGCAGTATTTT	CAWRSLASTDTQYF
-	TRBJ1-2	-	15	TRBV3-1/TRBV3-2	TGTGCCAGCAGCTATCGTGACAGTCTCAACTATGGCTACACCTTC	CASSYRDSLNYGYTF
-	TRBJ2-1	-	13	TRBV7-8	TGTGCCAGCAGCTTAGCGGGAGGAGACGAGCAGTTCTTC	CASSLAGGDEQFF
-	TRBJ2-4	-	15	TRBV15	TGTGCCACCAGCAGAGATTTGCTAGCCAAAAACATTCAGTACTTC	CATSRDLLAKNIQYF
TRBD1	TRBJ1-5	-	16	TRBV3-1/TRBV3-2	TGTGCCAGCAGCCGAGGGACAGGGGTTCGGAATCAGCCCCAGCATTTT	CASSRGTGVRNQPQHF
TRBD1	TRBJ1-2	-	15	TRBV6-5	TGTGCCAGCAGTTCAATGAGGGACAGGTACTATGGCTACACCTTC	CASSSMRDRYYGYTF
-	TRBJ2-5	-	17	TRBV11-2	TGTGCCAGCAGCTCCGGTCAGAGGGAGCCCCGGGTGGAGACCCAGTACTTC	CASSSGQREPRVETQYF
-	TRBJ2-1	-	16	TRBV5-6	TGTGCCAGCAGCCTGGGTCGCTCTGGTAGCAGGAATGAGCAGTTCTTC	CASSLGRSGSRNEQFF
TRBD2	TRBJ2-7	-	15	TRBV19	TGTGCCAGTAGTATTGGGGGTAGCGGGCCATACGAGCAGTACTTC	CASSIGGSGPYEQYF
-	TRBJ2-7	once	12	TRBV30	TGTGCCTGGAGTACAGGACCCTACGAGCAGTACTTC	CAWSTGPYEQYF
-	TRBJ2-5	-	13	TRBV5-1	TGCGCCAGCAGCTTCCTAGTACAAGAGACCCAGTACTTC	CASSFLVQETQYF
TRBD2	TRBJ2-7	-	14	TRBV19	TGTGCCAGTAGGAGGACTAGCGGGAGCAACGAGCAGTACTTC	CASRRTSGSNEQYF